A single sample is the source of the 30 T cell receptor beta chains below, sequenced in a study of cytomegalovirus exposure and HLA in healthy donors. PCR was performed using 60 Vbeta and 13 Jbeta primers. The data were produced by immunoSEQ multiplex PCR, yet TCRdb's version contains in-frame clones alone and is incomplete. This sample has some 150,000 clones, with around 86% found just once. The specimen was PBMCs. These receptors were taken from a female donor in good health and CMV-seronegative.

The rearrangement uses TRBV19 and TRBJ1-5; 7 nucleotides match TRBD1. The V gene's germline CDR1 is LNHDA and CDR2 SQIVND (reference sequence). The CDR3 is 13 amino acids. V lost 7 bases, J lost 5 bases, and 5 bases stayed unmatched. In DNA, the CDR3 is TGTGCCAGTATGGGGCAGGGGGATCAGCCCCAGCATTTT. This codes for CASMGQGDQPQHF. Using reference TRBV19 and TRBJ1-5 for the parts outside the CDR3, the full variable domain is DGGITQSPKYLFRKEGQNVTLSCEQNLNHDAMYWYRQDPGQGLRLIYYSQIVNDFQKGDIAEGYSVSREKKESFPLTVTSAQKNPTAFYLCASMGQGDQPQHFGDGTRLSIL.

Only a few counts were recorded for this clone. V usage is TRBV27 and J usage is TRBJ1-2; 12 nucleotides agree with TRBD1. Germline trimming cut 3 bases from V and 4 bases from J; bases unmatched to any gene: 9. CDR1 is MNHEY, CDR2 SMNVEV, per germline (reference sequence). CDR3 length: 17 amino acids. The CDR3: CASSFSGTGGVRYGYTF. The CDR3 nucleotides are TGTGCCAGCAGTTTTTCCGGGACAGGGGGCGTCCGCTATGGCTACACCTTC.

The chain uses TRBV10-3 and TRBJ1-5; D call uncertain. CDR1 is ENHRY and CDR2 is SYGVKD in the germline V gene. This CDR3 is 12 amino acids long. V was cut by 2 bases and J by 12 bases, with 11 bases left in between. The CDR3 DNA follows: TGTGCCATCAGTGAGGGACGGACTCTCCAGCATTTT. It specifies CAISEGRTLQHF.

CDR3 coding DNA: TGTGCCAGCAGTGAGGAGGGGTCCTACGAGCAGTACTTC. It is translated as CASSEEGSYEQYF. V gene TRBV6-1 combines with J gene TRBJ2-7; D may be TRBD2 (6 bases). V was cut by 3 bases and J by 1 base, with 7 bases left in between. The CDR3 has 13 residues. CDR1 and CDR2 (germline): MNHNS, SASEGT.

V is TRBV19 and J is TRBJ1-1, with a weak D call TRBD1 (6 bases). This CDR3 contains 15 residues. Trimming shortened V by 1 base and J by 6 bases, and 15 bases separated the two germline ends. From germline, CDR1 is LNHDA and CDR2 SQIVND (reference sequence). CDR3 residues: CASSIGAQGRSEAFF. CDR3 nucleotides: TGTGCCAGTAGTATAGGGGCACAGGGTAGGTCTGAAGCTTTCTTT.

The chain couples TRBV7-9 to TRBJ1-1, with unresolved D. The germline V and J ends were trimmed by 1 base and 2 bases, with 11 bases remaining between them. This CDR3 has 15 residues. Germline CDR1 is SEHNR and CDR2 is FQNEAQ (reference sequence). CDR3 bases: TGTGCCAGCAGCTTAGGGAGAAAGACTAACACTGAAGCTTTCTTT. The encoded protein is CASSLGRKTNTEAFF. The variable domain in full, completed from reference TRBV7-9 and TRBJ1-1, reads DTGVSQNPRHKITKRGQNVTFRCDPISEHNRLYWYRQTLGQGPEFLTYFQNEAQLEKSRLLSDRFSAERPKGSFSTLEIQRTEQGDSAMYLCASSLGRKTNTEAFFGQGTRLTVV.

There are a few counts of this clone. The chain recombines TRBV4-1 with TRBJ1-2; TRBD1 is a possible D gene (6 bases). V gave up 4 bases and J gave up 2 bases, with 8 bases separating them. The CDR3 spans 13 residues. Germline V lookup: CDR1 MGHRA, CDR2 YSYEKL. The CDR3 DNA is TGCGCCAGCAGCCTGGACAGAAACTATGGCTACACCTTC. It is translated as CASSLDRNYGYTF.

CDR3 nucleotide sequence: TGTGCCAGCAGTGAATATCCCCGTGGGCAGTCATATGGCTACACCTTC. Amino acids: CASSEYPRGQSYGYTF. This sequence joins TRBV25-1 and TRBJ1-2, with D unresolved. V gave up 0 bases and J gave up 5 bases, with 16 bases separating them. Germline V gene data show CDR1 as MGHDK and CDR2 as SYGVNS. The CDR3 extends over 16 amino acids.

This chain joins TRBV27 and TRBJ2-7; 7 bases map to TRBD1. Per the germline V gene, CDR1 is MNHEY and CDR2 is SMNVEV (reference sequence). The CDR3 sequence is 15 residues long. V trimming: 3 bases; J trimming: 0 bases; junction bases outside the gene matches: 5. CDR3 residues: CASSLGQGVSYEQYF. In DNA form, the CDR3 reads TGTGCCAGCAGTTTGGGGCAGGGGGTCTCCTACGAGCAGTACTTC.

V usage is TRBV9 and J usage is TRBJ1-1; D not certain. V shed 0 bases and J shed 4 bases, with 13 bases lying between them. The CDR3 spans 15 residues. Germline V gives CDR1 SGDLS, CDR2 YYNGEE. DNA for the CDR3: TGTGCCAGCAGCGTAGCGGTTTGGGGAGGCACTGAAGCTTTCTTT. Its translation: CASSVAVWGGTEAFF.

CDR3 DNA: TGTGCCAGCAGTTACCCCCAGTCCGCGGAGGGCTACACCTTC. It specifies CASSYPQSAEGYTF. V usage is TRBV6-6 and J usage is TRBJ1-2; D is undetermined. The CDR3 loop spans 14 amino acids. Trimming removed 2 bases from V and 8 bases from J, with 15 bases in between. Germline-derived CDR1 and CDR2 are MNHNY and SVGAGI (reference sequence).

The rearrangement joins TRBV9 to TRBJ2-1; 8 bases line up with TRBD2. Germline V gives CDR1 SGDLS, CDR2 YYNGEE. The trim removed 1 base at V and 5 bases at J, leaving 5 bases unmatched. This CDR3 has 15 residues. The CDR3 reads CASSVSGRVDNEQFF. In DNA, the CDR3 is TGTGCCAGCAGCGTAAGCGGGAGAGTAGACAATGAGCAGTTCTTC. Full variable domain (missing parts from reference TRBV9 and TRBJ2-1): DSGVTQTPKHLITATGQRVTLRCSPRSGDLSVYWYQQSLDQGLQFLIQYYNGEERAKGNILERFSAQQFPDLHSELNLSSLELGDSALYFCASSVSGRVDNEQFFGPGTRLTVL.

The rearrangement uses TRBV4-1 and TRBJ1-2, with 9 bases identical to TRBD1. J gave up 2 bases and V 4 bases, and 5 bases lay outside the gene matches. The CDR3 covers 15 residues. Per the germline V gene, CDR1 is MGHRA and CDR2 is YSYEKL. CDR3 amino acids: CASSLKGTGNYGYTF. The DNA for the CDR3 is TGCGCCAGCAGCCTGAAGGGGACAGGGAACTATGGCTACACCTTC.

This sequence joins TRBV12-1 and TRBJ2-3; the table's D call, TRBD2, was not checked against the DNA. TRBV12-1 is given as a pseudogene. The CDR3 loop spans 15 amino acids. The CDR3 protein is CASSLGLAGADTQYF. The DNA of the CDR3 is TGTGCCAGCAGCTTGGGACTAGCGGGAGCAGATACGCAGTATTTT.

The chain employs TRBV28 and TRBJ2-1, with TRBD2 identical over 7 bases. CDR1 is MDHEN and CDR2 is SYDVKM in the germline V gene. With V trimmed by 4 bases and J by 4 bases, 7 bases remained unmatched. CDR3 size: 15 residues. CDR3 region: CASSSGLAVYNEQFF. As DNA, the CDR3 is TGTGCCAGCAGTTCTGGCCTAGCGGTATACAATGAGCAGTTCTTC.

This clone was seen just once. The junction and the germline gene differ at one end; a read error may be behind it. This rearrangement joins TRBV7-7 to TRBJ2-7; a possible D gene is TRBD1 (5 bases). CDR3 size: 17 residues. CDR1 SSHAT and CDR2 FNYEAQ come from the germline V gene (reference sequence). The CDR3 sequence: CASSLLRAGPLDYEQYF. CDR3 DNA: TGTGCTAGCAGCTTACTTAGGGCAGGGCCGCTGGATTACGAGCAGTACTTC.

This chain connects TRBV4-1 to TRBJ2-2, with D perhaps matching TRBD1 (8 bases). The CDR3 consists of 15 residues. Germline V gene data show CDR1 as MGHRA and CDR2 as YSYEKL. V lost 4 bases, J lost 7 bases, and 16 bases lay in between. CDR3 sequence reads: CASSRETGEGGELFF. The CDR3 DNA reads TGCGCCAGCAGCCGAGAGACAGGGGAGGGCGGGGAGCTGTTTTTT.

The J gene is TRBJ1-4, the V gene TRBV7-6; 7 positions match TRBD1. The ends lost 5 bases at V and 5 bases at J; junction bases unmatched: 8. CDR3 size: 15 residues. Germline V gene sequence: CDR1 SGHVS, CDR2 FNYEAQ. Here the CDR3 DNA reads TGTGCCAGCAGCCCGCGACAGGGCCCAAATGAAAAACTGTTTTTT. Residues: CASSPRQGPNEKLFF.

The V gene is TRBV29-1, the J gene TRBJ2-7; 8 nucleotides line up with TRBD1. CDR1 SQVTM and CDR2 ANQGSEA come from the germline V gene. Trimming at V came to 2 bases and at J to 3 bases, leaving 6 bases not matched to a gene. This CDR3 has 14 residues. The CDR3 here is CSVELRQGSYEQYF. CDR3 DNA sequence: TGCAGCGTTGAACTAAGACAGGGGAGCTACGAGCAGTACTTC.

Here the CDR3 reads CASSKGLAGEAEQYF. CDR3 nucleotide sequence: TGTGCCAGTAGTAAGGGACTAGCGGGAGAGGCCGAGCAGTACTTC. This chain connects TRBV19 to TRBJ2-7; 14 bases line up with TRBD2. This CDR3 region has 15 residues. Germline V gene sequence: CDR1 LNHDA, CDR2 SQIVND (reference sequence). The V segment lost 4 bases and the J segment 6 bases; nucleotides outside the gene matches: 5.

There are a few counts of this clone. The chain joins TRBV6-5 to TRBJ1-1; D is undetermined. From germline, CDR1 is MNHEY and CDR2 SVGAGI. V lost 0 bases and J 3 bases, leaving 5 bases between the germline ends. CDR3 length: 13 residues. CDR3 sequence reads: CASSYSADTEAFF. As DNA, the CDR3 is TGTGCCAGCAGTTACTCGGCGGACACTGAAGCTTTCTTT.

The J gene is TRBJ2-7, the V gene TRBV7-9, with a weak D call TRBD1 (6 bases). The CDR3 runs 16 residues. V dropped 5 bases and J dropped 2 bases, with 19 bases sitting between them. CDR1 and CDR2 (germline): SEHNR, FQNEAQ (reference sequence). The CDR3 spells CASSLPGTSSAYEQYF. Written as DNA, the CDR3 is TGTGCCAGCAGCCTTCCCGGGACATCCAGCGCCTACGAGCAGTACTTC.

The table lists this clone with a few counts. CDR3 residues: CASSYGRGYMNTEAFF. The CDR3 nucleotides are TGTGCCAGCAGTTACGGCAGGGGATACATGAACACTGAAGCTTTCTTT. J is TRBJ1-1 and V is TRBV6-5; a possible D gene is TRBD1 (6 bases). The V end lost 2 bases, the J end lost 0 bases, and 13 bases lay between the germline ends. The germline V gene has CDR1 MNHEY and CDR2 SVGAGI. CDR3 size: 16 residues.

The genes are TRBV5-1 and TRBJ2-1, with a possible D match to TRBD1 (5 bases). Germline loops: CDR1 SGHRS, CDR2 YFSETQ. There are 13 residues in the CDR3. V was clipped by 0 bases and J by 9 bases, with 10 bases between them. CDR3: CASSLGGRVEQFF. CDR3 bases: TGCGCCAGCAGCTTGGGGGGCAGAGTTGAGCAGTTCTTC.

This CDR3 reads CATSSGSYTSYEQYF. CDR3 nucleotides: TGTGCCACCAGCAGCGGGTCCTACACCTCCTACGAGCAGTACTTC. V gene TRBV15 combines with J gene TRBJ2-7; D remains unclear. This CDR3 has 15 residues. Per the germline V gene, CDR1 is LNHNV and CDR2 is YYDKDF (reference sequence). V dropped 3 bases and J dropped 0 bases, with 12 bases sitting between them.

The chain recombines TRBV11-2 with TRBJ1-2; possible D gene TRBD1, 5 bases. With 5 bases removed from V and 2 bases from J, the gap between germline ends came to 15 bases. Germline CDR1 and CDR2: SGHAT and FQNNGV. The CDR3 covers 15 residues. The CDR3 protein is CASSPRLAGNYGYTF. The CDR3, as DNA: TGTGCCAGCAGCCCCCGACTGGCAGGGAACTATGGCTACACCTTC.

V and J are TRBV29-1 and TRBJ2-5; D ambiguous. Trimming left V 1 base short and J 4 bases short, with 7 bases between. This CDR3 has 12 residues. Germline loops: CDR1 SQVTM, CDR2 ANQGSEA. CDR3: CSVEGAGETQYF. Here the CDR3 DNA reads TGCAGCGTTGAAGGGGCCGGAGAGACCCAGTACTTC. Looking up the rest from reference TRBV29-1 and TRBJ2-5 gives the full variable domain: SAVISQKPSRDICQRGTSLTIQCQVDSQVTMMFWYRQQPGQSLTLIATANQGSEATYESGFVIDKFPISRPNLTFSTLTVSNMSPEDSSIYLCSVEGAGETQYFGPGTRLLVL.

The CDR3 sequence is CASRLGGDNNQPQHF. CDR3 DNA: TGTGCCAGCAGACTGGGGGGGGACAACAATCAGCCCCAGCATTTT. This chain links TRBV2 with TRBJ1-5; D is perhaps TRBD1 (6 bases). The germline V gene encodes CDR1 SNHLY and CDR2 FYNNEI. The length of the CDR3 is 15 residues. V was clipped by 6 bases and J by 3 bases, with 15 bases between them.

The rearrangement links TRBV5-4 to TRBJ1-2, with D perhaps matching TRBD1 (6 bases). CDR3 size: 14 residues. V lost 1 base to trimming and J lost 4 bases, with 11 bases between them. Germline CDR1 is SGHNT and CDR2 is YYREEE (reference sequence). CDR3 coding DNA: TGTGCCAGCAGCTTGCACAGGGAGGGCTATGGCTACACCTTC. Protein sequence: CASSLHREGYGYTF.

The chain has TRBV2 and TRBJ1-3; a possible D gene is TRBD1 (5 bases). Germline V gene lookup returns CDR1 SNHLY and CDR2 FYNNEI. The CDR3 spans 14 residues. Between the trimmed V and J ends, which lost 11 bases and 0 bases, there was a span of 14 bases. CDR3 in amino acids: CASLAGGSGNTIYF. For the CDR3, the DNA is TGTGCCTCCCTGGCGGGGGGCTCTGGAAACACCATATATTTT.